This entry is about one T cell receptor beta chain. This sample is drawn from a study of blood T cell repertoires in COVID-19. Study information: PBMCs, B-cell-depleted T cells, or T cells were the source of the cDNA or gDNA that made up the material.

CDR3 length equals 16 residues. The germline V and J ends were trimmed by 6 bases and 3 bases, with 20 bases remaining between them. CDR1 is SGDLS, CDR2 YYNGEE, per germline. The table came from immunoSEQ multiplex PCR; TCRdb's copy has only in-frame clones and leaves some out. The sample lists roughly 110,000 clones, about 80% occurring once. This chain connects TRBV9 to TRBJ2-3; TRBD2 is a possible D gene (6 bases). Specimen: peripheral blood. The sequence was obtained from a woman in her forties with acute or convalescent COVID-19. CDR3 sequence: CASTVFGDSLTDTQYF. The CDR3 DNA reads as TGTGCCAGCACCGTGTTTGGGGACTCCTTAACAGATACGCAGTATTTT. Full variable domain (rest looked up from reference TRBV9 and TRBJ2-3): DSGVTQTPKHLITATGQRVTLRCSPRSGDLSVYWYQQSLDQGLQFLIQYYNGEERAKGNILERFSAQQFPDLHSELNLSSLELGDSALYFCASTVFGDSLTDTQYFGPGTRLTVL.